This TCR beta chain stems from a study of radiation and T cells in renal cell carcinoma. Study background: Nephrectomy followed 15 Gy stereotactic body radiation by 4 weeks. Study results and caveats: Pretreatment tumor biopsies were lacking, so baseline clonotypes are unknown.

This table comes from immunoSEQ multiplex PCR, and its TCRdb copy is limited to in-frame clones, with some not included. The sample records around 130,000 clones, 88% being singletons. Time point: blood 2 weeks post-SBRT. Regarding treatment: 15 Gy SBRT to primary tumor, nephrectomy 4 weeks later. As for this clone: The antigen remains undetermined.

V lost 4 bases, J lost 0 bases, and 8 bases stayed unmatched. CDR1 and CDR2 (germline): SGHTA, FQGNSA. This CDR3 has 16 residues. The chain employs TRBV7-2 and TRBJ2-7, with TRBD2 identical over 8 bases. The source material was blood, sampled from a patient whose treatment included radiotherapy and nephrectomy. The clonotype comes from a woman aged 65 to 85 with renal cell carcinoma. CDR3 amino acids: CASSSALAGTSYEQYF. DNA for the CDR3: TGTGCCAGCAGCTCCGCCCTAGCGGGCACCTCCTACGAGCAGTACTTC.